This T cell receptor beta chain comes out of a study of identifying expanded T cells in peripheral blood. Study results and limitations: Variance in clone template counts between approximately 2-week samples significantly increased with total template count across all healthy donors.

As to this clone: What it binds is unknown.

CDR3 length: 16 amino acids. The V gene end was trimmed by 6 bases and the J gene end by 5 bases; junction bases not matched to a gene: 10. CDR1 is LNHDA and CDR2 is SQIVND in the germline V gene (reference sequence). Repertoires were generated with immunoSEQ multiplex PCR, while TCRdb's copy carries only in-frame clones and drops some. Here the sample spans 100,000 to 150,000 clones, roughly 82% being singletons. The sequence was obtained from a person aged 18-69 years in good health. The sample comprised blood. The rearrangement joins TRBV19 to TRBJ2-2; 9 nucleotides align to TRBD2. The CDR3 loop is CASSRGTSRFTGELFF. Here the CDR3 DNA reads TGTGCCAGTAGCAGAGGGACTAGCAGGTTTACCGGGGAGCTGTTTTTT.